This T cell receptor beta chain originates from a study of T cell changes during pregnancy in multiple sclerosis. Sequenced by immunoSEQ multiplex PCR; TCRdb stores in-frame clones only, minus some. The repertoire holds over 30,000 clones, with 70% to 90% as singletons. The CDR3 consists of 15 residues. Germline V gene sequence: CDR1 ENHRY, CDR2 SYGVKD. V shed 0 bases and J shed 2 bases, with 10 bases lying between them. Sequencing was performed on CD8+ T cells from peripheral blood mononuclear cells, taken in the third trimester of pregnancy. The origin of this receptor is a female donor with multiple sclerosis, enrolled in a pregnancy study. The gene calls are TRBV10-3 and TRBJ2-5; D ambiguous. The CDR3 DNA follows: TGTGCCATCAGTGAGTCTTATTACAGTCAAGAGACCCAGTACTTC. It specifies CAISESYYSQETQYF.